The entry below describes one T cell receptor (beta chain). CDR3 length: 14 residues. Germline V lookup: CDR1 ENHRY, CDR2 SYGVKD. V lost 0 bases to trimming and J lost 6 bases; unmatched junction nucleotides: 4. These data belong to a study of OX40 agonist ivuxolimab in advanced cancers. Here immunoSEQ multiplex PCR was the method, and the copy in TCRdb shows in-frame clones only, minus some. The table lists over 50,000 clones, almost 95% of them singletons. The source material was CD4+ or CD8+ T cells sorted from blood, sampled in a trial of the OX40 agonist ivuxolimab. This sequence was found in an adult with an advanced solid tumor such as melanoma, head and neck, liver or kidney cancer. The rearrangement links TRBV10-3 to TRBJ1-2; TRBD1 matches 7 bases. The CDR3 loop is CAISESRGDDGYTF. In nucleotides, the CDR3 is TGTGCCATCAGTGAGTCCAGGGGGGATGATGGCTACACCTTC.